The rows below give T cell receptor beta chains drawn from one sample of a study of blood T cell repertoires in COVID-19. The protocol was immunoSEQ multiplex PCR, while the TCRdb copy is restricted to in-frame clones and leaves out a portion. The sample yields 350,000 to 400,000 clones, more than 75% seen once. Input material: PBMCs or T cells enriched from blood (not recorded which). These receptors originate from a woman aged 18-35 years who had recovered from COVID-19. CDR3s include the opening cysteine and the closing phenylalanine or tryptophan. Each record gives: CDR3 length, D gene, clone size, V gene, J gene, CDR3 DNA, CDR3 protein. The D gene is left open where the match is weak. Where a row states a size, it is once, few, many or the class of an expanded clone; other rows omit it.

>12|NA|NA|TRBV2|TRBJ2-7
TGTGCCAGCAGCACAGGGCGATACGAGCAGTACTTC
CASSTGRYEQYF
>14|NA|NA|TRBV24-1|TRBJ1-1
TGTGCCACCAGTGATCCCATTGAGAGGACTGAAGCTTTCTTT
CATSDPIERTEAFF
>16|NA|NA|TRBV29-1|TRBJ2-7
TGCAGCGTTGAAGTGGCTGGACACTCCCAGTCCTACGAGCAGTACTTC
CSVEVAGHSQSYEQYF
>14|NA|NA|TRBV19|TRBJ1-2
TGTGCCAGTCGCCCAGCAGCGTCTAACTATGGCTACACCTTC
CASRPAASNYGYTF
>13|NA|NA|TRBV12-3/TRBV12-4|TRBJ2-5
TGTGCCAGCAAGGAGGGGTCCCAAGAGACCCAGTACTTC
CASKEGSQETQYF
>18|TRBD2|NA|TRBV4-1|TRBJ2-3
TGCGCCAGCAGCCCGGGACTAGCGGGGGGGCGTGTCACAGATACGCAGTATTTT
CASSPGLAGGRVTDTQYF
>13|NA|NA|TRBV3-1/TRBV3-2|TRBJ2-1
TGTGCCAGCAGCCATGGGGCGTACAATGAGCAGTTCTTC
CASSHGAYNEQFF
>13|NA|NA|TRBV2|TRBJ2-7
TGTGCCAGCTACCTAGCGACACACTACGAGCAGTACTTC
CASYLATHYEQYF
>14|NA|NA|TRBV19|TRBJ1-1
TGTGCCAGTAGTATAGGAGGTAAGAACACTGAAGCTTTCTTT
CASSIGGKNTEAFF
>16|NA|NA|TRBV4-1|TRBJ1-1
TGCGCCAGCAGCCAATCCGAAATAAGCAGGGACACTGAAGCTTTCTTT
CASSQSEISRDTEAFF
>16|NA|NA|TRBV7-7|TRBJ2-3
TGTGCTCTCGGGGCAGGGGAGTTATCGAGCACAGATACGCAGTATTTT
CALGAGELSSTDTQYF
>14|NA|once|TRBV5-5|TRBJ1-5
TGTGCCAGCAGCTTAGGACAGAGCAATCAGCCCCAGCATTTT
CASSLGQSNQPQHF
>17|TRBD1|once|TRBV6-4|TRBJ2-2
TGTGCCAGCAACCAAAAACGGGACAGGCGTCACACCGGGGAGCTGTTTTTT
CASNQKRDRRHTGELFF
>15|TRBD1|once|TRBV4-1|TRBJ1-1
TGCGCCAGCAGCAACCAAAGACAGGGTGGCACTGAAGCTTTCTTT
CASSNQRQGGTEAFF
>14|NA|once|TRBV5-1|TRBJ1-2
TGCGCCAGCAGTTTCCACAGGGACAACTATGGCTACACCTTC
CASSFHRDNYGYTF
>17|NA|NA|TRBV4-1|TRBJ1-4
TGCGCCAGCAGCCAAGGTCTATGGGGCACGGCTAATGAAAAACTGTTTTTT
CASSQGLWGTANEKLFF
>17|NA|NA|TRBV21-1|TRBJ2-7
TGTGCCAGCAGCAACACCTCCACCGGGACAAACACCTACGAGCAGTACTTC
CASSNTSTGTNTYEQYF
>14|NA|NA|TRBV7-6|TRBJ2-2
TGTGCCAGCAGCGACCCTTTGGAGTCCGGGGAGCTGTTTTTT
CASSDPLESGELFF
>15|TRBD2|NA|TRBV4-3|TRBJ2-3
TGCGCCAGCAGCCCCCGCGGGGGGAGCACAGATACGCAGTATTTT
CASSPRGGSTDTQYF
>15|TRBD1|NA|TRBV10-3|TRBJ1-5
TGTGCCATCAGTGATTGGACAGGGGTCAATCAGCCCCAGCATTTT
CAISDWTGVNQPQHF
>13|NA|NA|TRBV29-1|TRBJ1-2
TGCAGCGTTGTTTACGGTATTCACTATGGCTACACCTTC
CSVVYGIHYGYTF
>15|TRBD1|NA|TRBV5-1|TRBJ2-7
TGCGCCAGCAGCCCCGGGACAGGAGGTCCCTACGAGCAGTACTTC
CASSPGTGGPYEQYF
>17|NA|NA|TRBV7-9|TRBJ1-2
TGTGCCAGCAGCTTAAATTTCCGCCGGGGGACTAACTATGGCTACACCTTC
CASSLNFRRGTNYGYTF
>17|TRBD2|NA|TRBV4-1|TRBJ2-7
TGCGCCAGCAGCCGCTTACTAGCGGGGGGGCCAGCCTCCGAGCAGTACTTC
CASSRLLAGGPASEQYF
>13|NA|NA|TRBV20-1|TRBJ1-5
TGCAGTGCTAGTAGACCAGGGCCTCAGCCCCAGCATTTT
CSASRPGPQPQHF
>13|TRBD1|NA|TRBV7-3|TRBJ1-1
TGTGCCAGCAGCTTAACGGGACAGACTGAAGCTTTCTTT
CASSLTGQTEAFF
>16|NA|NA|TRBV27|TRBJ1-2
TGTGCCAGCAGTTTCGGGCAGGGTAATACGGTGGGTGGCTACACCTTC
CASSFGQGNTVGGYTF
>15|NA|NA|TRBV7-2|TRBJ2-7
TGTGCCAGCAGCCCGGGAGCGGGCCAGACCTACGAGCAGTACTTC
CASSPGAGQTYEQYF
>15|TRBD1|NA|TRBV19|TRBJ2-7
TGTGCCAGTAGCGACCCCGGGACAGGGGGGGACGAGCAGTACTTC
CASSDPGTGGDEQYF
>13|NA|NA|TRBV29-1|TRBJ1-1
TGCAGCGTTCGGGGGGGGACGAACACTGAAGCTTTCTTT
CSVRGGTNTEAFF
>11|NA|NA|TRBV12-3/TRBV12-4|TRBJ1-6
TGTGCCAGCAGTTCCTTCGGGACCCTCCACTTT
CASSSFGTLHF
>19|NA|NA|TRBV5-1|TRBJ1-2
TGCGCCAGCAGCGATGGGTCGGCGGGGGGCAGGCAGGTTTCCTATGGCTACACCTTC
CASSDGSAGGRQVSYGYTF
>14|NA|NA|TRBV28|TRBJ2-5
TGTGCCAGCAGTTTGGCGGGACCCGAAGAGACCCAGTACTTC
CASSLAGPEETQYF
>14|NA|NA|TRBV19|TRBJ1-1
TGTGCCAGTAGTAGAATTCAGGGGAACACTGAAGCTTTCTTT
CASSRIQGNTEAFF
>16|TRBD1|NA|TRBV5-4|TRBJ1-2
TGTGCCAGCAGCTCTCACCGACAGGGAACAGGCTATGGCTACACCTTC
CASSSHRQGTGYGYTF
>14|NA|NA|TRBV30|TRBJ1-1
TGTGCCTGGAAAGTACAGGAGATGAACACTGAAGCTTTCTTT
CAWKVQEMNTEAFF
>15|NA|NA|TRBV3-1/TRBV3-2|TRBJ1-2
TGTGCCAGCAGCCAAGATATCGGCCAGGGCTATGGCTACACCTTC
CASSQDIGQGYGYTF
>13|NA|NA|TRBV23-1|TRBJ1-4
TGCGCCAGCGTGCGAAGGGAGTCCTTAAAACTGTTTTTT
CASVRRESLKLFF
>15|TRBD1|NA|TRBV19|TRBJ1-1
TGTGCCAGTAGTACCAGGGACAGGGAAAACACTGAAGCTTTCTTT
CASSTRDRENTEAFF
>13|TRBD1|NA|TRBV12-3/TRBV12-4|TRBJ1-2
TGTGCCAGCAGCCCGGACAGGAACTATGGCTACACCTTC
CASSPDRNYGYTF
>15|TRBD1|few|TRBV19|TRBJ1-5
TGTGCCAGTAGTCCGGACAGGGGAAGCAATCAGCCCCAGCATTTT
CASSPDRGSNQPQHF
>13|NA|NA|TRBV7-8|TRBJ2-7
TGTGCCAGCAGCTTATTTGTTACCTACGAGCAGTACTTC
CASSLFVTYEQYF
>16|NA|NA|TRBV6-5|TRBJ1-2
TGTGCCAGCAGTTACAAGGGGTCGCAAGCTAACTATGGCTACACCTTC
CASSYKGSQANYGYTF
>14|NA|NA|TRBV3-1/TRBV3-2|TRBJ1-2
TGTGCCAGCAGCCAAGGCGGATCGAACTATGGCTACACCTTC
CASSQGGSNYGYTF
>14|TRBD1|NA|TRBV28|TRBJ1-2
TGTGCCAGCGGATCACGGACAGGGTTTAATGGCTACACCTTC
CASGSRTGFNGYTF
>15|TRBD1|once|TRBV29-1|TRBJ2-2
TGCAGCGTTGAAGGACAGGGAGATCGCACCGGGGAGCTGTTTTTT
CSVEGQGDRTGELFF
>13|NA|NA|TRBV4-2|TRBJ1-5
TGTGCCAGCAGCCAAGATTCCGATCAGCCCCAGCATTTT
CASSQDSDQPQHF
>14|NA|NA|TRBV18|TRBJ1-1
TGTGCCAGCTCAGATTCCCGGCGGGACACTGAAGCTTTCTTT
CASSDSRRDTEAFF
>14|NA|NA|TRBV11-3|TRBJ2-7
TGTGCCAGCAGCCAAGGGGTAGATTCCTACGAGCAGTACTTC
CASSQGVDSYEQYF
>13|NA|once|TRBV3-1/TRBV3-2|TRBJ1-1
TGTGCCAGCAGCTTGCTTCGGGACACTGAAGCTTTCTTT
CASSLLRDTEAFF
>12|NA|NA|TRBV2|TRBJ1-1
TGTTTCCAGAGGACACCTAACACTGAAGCTTTCTTT
CFQRTPNTEAFF
>17|NA|NA|TRBV7-9|TRBJ2-6
TGTGCCAGCAGCCCATGGCGTAGGGGCTCTGGGGCCAACGTCCTGACTTTC
CASSPWRRGSGANVLTF
>11|TRBD1|NA|TRBV20-1|TRBJ1-1
TGCGGCATGGACAGGGGTGCTGAAGCTTTCTTT
CGMDRGAEAFF